The 29 T cell receptor beta chains given below trace back to one sample, sequenced in a study of T cells in Graves' hyperthyroidism and ophthalmopathy. Regions amplified from RNA transcripts were the TCR beta CDR3 regions. With the HTBI primer set, the TCR CDR3 went through a first round of RT-PCR. Each CDR3 protein gets one entry after TCRdb re-called the multiplex PCR reads with MiXCR. The data contain fewer than 550,000 distinct CDR3 sequences, 15% to 17% of them seen just once; the ten biggest clones take up less than 15%. The sequencing input was blood. These receptors were collected from a woman between 18 and 29 years old with Graves' hyperthyroidism.

In this sample, this clonotype turned up many times. The gene calls are TRBV7-2 and TRBJ2-7, with D perhaps matching TRBD1 (6 bases). The CDR3 is made up of 13 amino acids. V gave up 4 bases and J gave up 4 bases, with 11 bases separating them. Per the germline V gene, CDR1 is SGHTA and CDR2 is FQGNSA. The CDR3 loop is CASSYGGGYEQYF. In DNA form, the CDR3 reads TGTGCCAGCAGCTATGGGGGCGGATACGAGCAGTACTTC.

This clonotype was found a few times. The gene calls are TRBV2 and TRBJ2-7; possible D gene TRBD1, 6 bases. Trimming left V 4 bases short and J 6 bases short, with 10 bases between. Germline V CDR1 and CDR2: SNHLY, FYNNEI. There are 12 residues in the CDR3. The CDR3 coding sequence is TGTGCCAGCAGTGCGGGCAGGGGCGAGCAGTACTTC. This codes for CASSAGRGEQYF.

This rearrangement joins TRBV9 to TRBJ1-4, with D possibly matching TRBD1 (6 bases). Trimming took 3 bases from V and 5 from J, leaving 14 bases between them. CDR1 is SGDLS, CDR2 YYNGEE, per germline. The CDR3 loop spans 15 amino acids. CDR3 in DNA: TGTGCCAGCAGCGCAGAGGGGGGGACGAATGAAAAACTGTTTTTT. The encoded protein is CASSAEGGTNEKLFF.

This clonotype was detected many times. This chain connects TRBV18 to TRBJ1-6, with a tentative D call TRBD1 (6 bases). V was trimmed by 3 bases and J by 4 bases, leaving 10 bases between them. The CDR3 consists of 15 residues. Germline V gives CDR1 KGHSH, CDR2 LQKENI. The CDR3 is CASSPNREYNSPLHF. In nucleotides, the CDR3 is TGTGCCAGCTCACCGAACAGGGAGTATAATTCACCCCTCCACTTT.

This clonotype showed up just a few times. V usage is TRBV14 and J usage is TRBJ2-5, with D perhaps TRBD1 (6 bases). V lost 7 bases and J 5 bases, leaving 14 bases between the germline ends. The CDR3 is 13 amino acids. Per germline, CDR1 SGHDN and CDR2 FVKESK. CDR3 amino acids: CASTSWGLETQYF. The CDR3 nucleotides are TGTGCCAGCACATCCTGGGGGCTGGAGACCCAGTACTTC.

This clonotype was counted ten times or more. The rearrangement uses TRBV20-1 and TRBJ2-7, with D possibly being TRBD1 or TRBD2 (7 bases each). Trimming stripped 5 bases from V and 1 base from J, with 15 bases between. Germline-derived CDR1 and CDR2 are DFQATT and SNEGSKA (reference sequence). The CDR3 extends over 14 amino acids. CDR3 loop: CSARVQGGSYEQYF. The CDR3 region has the DNA TGCAGTGCTCGGGTGCAGGGGGGGTCCTACGAGCAGTACTTC.

This rearrangement joins TRBV20-1 to TRBJ2-3, with TRBD2 identical over 13 bases. The CDR3 runs to 17 residues. The V segment lost 3 bases and the J segment 2 bases; nucleotides outside the gene matches: 8. Looked up from germline, CDR1 is DFQATT and CDR2 is SNEGSKA (reference sequence). The CDR3 bases are TGCAGTGCTAGCTTCGGACTAGCGGGGGAAGTCACAGATACGCAGTATTTT. It yields the protein CSASFGLAGEVTDTQYF.

The chain uses TRBV20-1 and TRBJ2-2; 7 nucleotides match TRBD2. Trimming took 2 bases from V and 2 from J; bases not matched to a gene: 8. The CDR3 consists of 16 residues. Per the germline V gene, CDR1 is DFQATT and CDR2 is SNEGSKA (reference sequence). The CDR3 DNA is TGCAGTGCTAGAAGGCGGGCTAGCGGAAACACCGGGGAGCTGTTTTTT. This translates into CSARRRASGNTGELFF.

In its sample, this clonotype was seen a few times. J is TRBJ2-2 and V is TRBV7-3, with D perhaps matching TRBD2 (5 bases). From germline, CDR1 is SGHTA and CDR2 FQGTGA. This CDR3 contains 15 residues. The V and J ends lost 6 bases and 0 bases respectively, with 11 bases between them. The CDR3 DNA sequence: TGTGCCAGCAGAGGATCGGGAACGAACACCGGGGAGCTGTTTTTT. It is translated as CASRGSGTNTGELFF. Full variable domain (remainder filled in from reference TRBV7-3 and TRBJ2-2): GAGVSQTPSNKVTEKGKYVELRCDPISGHTALYWYRQSLGQGPEFLIYFQGTGAADDSGLPNDRFFAVRPEGSVSTLKIQRTERGDSAVYLCASRGSGTNTGELFFGEGSRLTVL.

For this clonotype: Possible read error: a much larger clone is one base away. This chain links TRBV11-1 with TRBJ2-7; TRBD2 matches at 14 bases. This CDR3 region has 18 residues. Germline CDR1 and CDR2: SGHAT and FQDESV (reference sequence). The CDR3 DNA sequence: TGTGCCAGCAGCGGGGGACTAGCGGGGGCTACCCTCTCCTACGAGCAGTGCTTC. As protein: CASSGGLAGATLSYEQCF.

This clonotype was recorded a few times. At one end, the junction sequence differs from germline, possibly due to a read error. The J gene is TRBJ1-1, the V gene TRBV15; D is unresolved. CDR1 is LNHNV, CDR2 YYDKDF, per germline (reference sequence). CDR3 length: 15 residues. CDR3 sequence: CATGRDLAGNTEAFF. The DNA for the CDR3 is TGTGCCACCGGCAGAGACTTGGCTGGGAACACTGAAGCTTTCTTT.

This clonotype was seen at least ten times. V is TRBV3-1 and J is TRBJ1-2, with D tentatively TRBD1 (5 bases). Per germline, CDR1 LGHDT and CDR2 YNNKEL (reference sequence). The length of the CDR3 is 14 residues. V was clipped by 4 bases and J by 2 bases, with 11 bases between them. The CDR3 here is CASSPGGRNYGYTF. The CDR3 DNA reads as TGTGCCAGCAGCCCCGGGGGAAGAAACTATGGCTACACCTTC.

This clonotype was recorded a few times. The chain uses TRBV7-2 and TRBJ2-5; possibly TRBD2 for D (7 bases). V lost 4 bases to trimming and J lost 5 bases, with 20 bases between them. Germline assignment: CDR1 SGHTA and CDR2 FQGNSA. The CDR3 totals 16 residues. CDR3 residues: CASSWGGGRGGETQYF. DNA for the CDR3: TGTGCCAGCAGCTGGGGGGGGGGGCGGGGAGGGGAGACCCAGTACTTC.

The chain is built from TRBV5-8 and TRBJ2-1; 9 positions match TRBD2. Germline values: CDR1 SGHTS, CDR2 YDEGEE. The V and J ends lost 3 bases and 4 bases, in that order; junction bases with no gene match: 5. This CDR3 is 15 amino acids long. The CDR3 spells CASSSGLAIYNEQFF. CDR3 nucleotide sequence: TGTGCCAGCAGCTCGGGACTAGCAATTTACAATGAGCAGTTCTTC.

Many counts were recorded for this clonotype. The genes are TRBV14 and TRBJ1-2; D not certain. This CDR3 has 14 residues. Germline V gene lookup returns CDR1 SGHDN and CDR2 FVKESK. V lost 6 bases and J lost 8, with 19 bases in between. CDR3 sequence: CASSYVVNYGGYTF. The CDR3 DNA follows: TGTGCCAGCAGTTACGTCGTTAACTATGGGGGCTACACCTTC.

This clonotype showed up many times. The rearrangement links TRBV18 to TRBJ1-1; D is uncertain. Trimming took 2 bases from V and 1 from J, leaving 14 bases between them. Germline-derived CDR1 and CDR2 are KGHSH and LQKENI. CDR3 size: 16 residues. In DNA, the CDR3 is TGTGCCAGCTCACCAGATCGGGGAATGCAGAACACTGAAGCTTTCTTT. This sequence encodes CASSPDRGMQNTEAFF.

This clonotype showed up just a few times. A junction end diverges from the germline sequence, so it may reflect a read error. V and J are TRBV7-7 and TRBJ2-3, with D possibly matching TRBD2 (6 bases). Germline V gene data show CDR1 as SSHAT and CDR2 as FNYEAQ (reference sequence). This CDR3 has 16 amino acids. The CDR3 protein is CASSLWRTPRGDTQYF. CDR3 DNA: TGTGCTAGCAGCTTATGGAGGACTCCCCGGGGGGATACGCAGTATTTT.

CDR3 nucleotides: TGCGCCAGCAAGCGGGGGTACAATACAGATACGCAGTATTTT. As protein: CASKRGYNTDTQYF. The V call is TRBV5-1, the J call TRBJ2-3, with 8 bases identical to TRBD2. This CDR3 region has 14 residues. The germline gives CDR1 SGHRS, CDR2 YFSETQ. V shed 6 bases, J shed 3 bases, and the junction held 6 bases outside the gene matches.

This clonotype occurred many times. V gene TRBV7-9 combines with J gene TRBJ2-5; 7 nucleotides agree with TRBD2. In germline, CDR1 is SEHNR, CDR2 FQNEAQ (reference sequence). J lost 2 bases, V lost 4 bases, and 10 bases had no gene match. The CDR3 spans 16 residues. CDR3 sequence (DNA): TGTGCCAGCAGCTCTGGACTAGGGCCCAAACAAGAGACCCAGTACTTC. Encoded protein: CASSSGLGPKQETQYF.

The chain joins TRBV19 to TRBJ2-1; D is possibly TRBD1 (5 bases). V lost 7 bases and J 8 bases, leaving 18 bases between the germline ends. The germline CDR1 and CDR2 sequences are LNHDA and SQIVND (reference sequence). This CDR3 has 14 amino acids. In DNA, the CDR3 is TGTGCCAGTATTTCGAGGTTGGGGCTCGATGAGCAGTTCTTC. Residues: CASISRLGLDEQFF. Full variable domain (rest looked up from reference TRBV19 and TRBJ2-1): DGGITQSPKYLFRKEGQNVTLSCEQNLNHDAMYWYRQDPGQGLRLIYYSQIVNDFQKGDIAEGYSVSREKKESFPLTVTSAQKNPTAFYLCASISRLGLDEQFFGPGTRLTVL.

V usage is TRBV20-1 and J usage is TRBJ2-3, with D maybe TRBD1 (6 bases). Looked up from germline, CDR1 is DFQATT and CDR2 is SNEGSKA (reference sequence). V was cut by 8 bases and J by 2 bases, with 14 bases left in between. The CDR3 runs 13 residues. In DNA, the CDR3 is TGCAGTACTTACAGGGATTACACAGATACGCAGTATTTT. It yields the protein CSTYRDYTDTQYF.

The count of this clonotype is one. The chain links TRBV4-1 to TRBJ2-2, with TRBD1 identical over 9 bases. V gave up 4 bases and J gave up 5 bases; unmatched junction bases: 8. The length of the CDR3 is 16 residues. Germline V CDR1 and CDR2: MGHRA, YSYEKL. The CDR3 DNA reads as TGCGCCAGCAGCCGTTCGACAGGGGGATTAACCGGGGAGCTGTTTTTT. Its protein product is CASSRSTGGLTGELFF.

This clonotype was observed a few times. The V call is TRBV15, the J call TRBJ2-7; 9 bases map to TRBD2. The CDR3 loop spans 15 amino acids. The V segment lost 1 base and the J segment 1 base; nucleotides outside the gene matches: 2. Germline V lookup: CDR1 LNHNV, CDR2 YYDKDF (reference sequence). The CDR3 here is CATSRGAGGSYEQYF. The CDR3 coding sequence is TGTGCCACCAGCAGAGGAGCGGGAGGTTCCTACGAGCAGTACTTC.

This clonotype appeared many times. V usage is TRBV28 and J usage is TRBJ2-5; D possibly uses TRBD1 or TRBD2 (5 bases each). Looked up from germline, CDR1 is MDHEN and CDR2 is SYDVKM. The CDR3 extends over 13 amino acids. With 2 bases removed from V and 4 bases from J, the gap between germline ends came to 8 bases. Here the CDR3 DNA reads TGTGCCAGCAGTTTAGCAGGGAGAGAGACCCAGTACTTC. The encoded protein is CASSLAGRETQYF.

There are many counts of this clonotype. The gene calls are TRBV20-1 and TRBJ2-7, with D possibly matching TRBD1 (5 bases). The CDR3 is 13 residues long. V lost 6 bases and J lost 4, with 16 bases in between. Germline CDR1 and CDR2: DFQATT and SNEGSKA (reference sequence). The CDR3 nucleotides are TGCAGTGCGCCGACAGACGGAAGGTACGAGCAGTACTTC. Protein product: CSAPTDGRYEQYF.

In this sample, this clonotype turned up a few times. The gene calls are TRBV29-1 and TRBJ2-3; 11 nucleotides agree with TRBD1. V lost 4 bases and J lost 2; bases outside the gene matches: 2. CDR1 and CDR2 (germline): SQVTM, ANQGSEA. This CDR3 comprises 14 residues. CDR3 loop: CSVGTGGHTDTQYF. The CDR3 coding sequence is TGCAGCGTTGGGACAGGGGGCCACACAGATACGCAGTATTTT.

The chain combines TRBV12-3 or TRBV12-4 with TRBJ2-1, with D possibly being TRBD1 (6 bases). This CDR3 spans 11 amino acids. Trimming removed 6 bases at V and 12 bases at J, with 12 bases between. CDR3 sequence (DNA): TGTGCCAGCAGCCTTGGACAGTGGCAGTTCTTC. This encodes CASSLGQWQFF.

This clonotype was detected a few times. The V call is TRBV18, the J call TRBJ2-1; D is unclear. Looked up from germline, CDR1 is KGHSH and CDR2 is LQKENI. Trimming took 0 bases from V and 6 from J, leaving 12 bases between them. This CDR3 has 15 amino acids. The CDR3, as DNA: TGTGCCAGCTCACCACCGGTGGATTTGGGCAATGAGCAGTTCTTC. Encoded protein: CASSPPVDLGNEQFF.

The chain combines TRBV2 with TRBJ2-7; D is perhaps TRBD1 or TRBD2 (5 bases each). V lost 6 bases to trimming and J lost 0 bases, with 15 bases between them. The CDR3 consists of 15 residues. Germline CDR1 reads SNHLY; CDR2 reads FYNNEI. CDR3 coding DNA: TGTGCCAGCAGGCGAGACGGGACGGACTCCTACGAGCAGTACTTC. It yields the protein CASRRDGTDSYEQYF.